Here is one TCR beta chain with its context. Its antigen is as yet unknown. The ends were cut back, 2 bases at V and 3 bases at J, with 14 bases in the middle. The germline gives CDR1 SQVTM, CDR2 ANQGSEA. This CDR3 is built from 15 residues. TCRdb's table, derived via immunoSEQ multiplex PCR, lists solely in-frame clones and lacks some. Of approximately 2,000,000 clones listed, less than 95% were seen once; the top ten hold 0.3% to 0.4%. This sample was included in a study of shared clonotypes between healthy human individuals. General study points: The naive CD4 repertoires of several donors were compared, and around 5.1% of clonotypes were shared. Generation probabilities of non-shared clonotypes were lower (relative to those shared by all four donors).

This clonotype was sampled from a young man in good health. Some clones in this sample may be carry-over from other donors' samples. Material for sequencing was naive CD4+ T cells from PBMCs. Noted subset: CD45RA+ positively selected. The chain recombines TRBV29-1 with TRBJ2-1; D might be TRBD2 (6 bases). The CDR3 sequence is CSVERSASDYNEQFF. The CDR3 DNA reads TGCAGCGTTGAAAGGTCGGCTAGCGACTACAATGAGCAGTTCTTC.